Reported below is one T cell receptor beta chain. Its antigen is not identified. Time point reported: baseline pretreatment blood. The treatment here: 15 Gy SBRT to primary tumor, nephrectomy 4 weeks later. Clear cell pathology was present in this patient's renal cell carcinoma. Measured with immunoSEQ multiplex PCR; TCRdb has only the in-frame clones, and not every one. The table lists about 140,000 clones, 70% to 90% of them singletons. The data are from a study of radiation and T cells in renal cell carcinoma. Whole-study context: Nephrectomy followed 15 Gy stereotactic body radiation by 4 weeks.

Study-wide points: In blood, top tumor clones expanded by 2 weeks, shrinking by 4.

The receptor was derived from a woman aged 50 to 60 with renal cell carcinoma. The source was blood, collected from a patient whose treatment included radiotherapy and nephrectomy.

CDR3 DNA sequence: TGTGCCAGCAGCCAAGATGGGACGGTGATGAACACTGAAGCTTTCTTT. Its protein is CASSQDGTVMNTEAFF. The J gene is TRBJ1-1, the V gene TRBV4-2; D perhaps matches TRBD1 (5 bases). V shed 0 bases and J shed 0 bases, with 11 bases lying between them. CDR1 is LGHNA and CDR2 is YNFKEQ in the germline V gene. This CDR3 is 16 amino acids long.